The entry that follows covers one T cell receptor (beta chain) sequence. The sample belongs to a study of blood T cell repertoires in COVID-19. Study overall: COVID-19 samples, acute and convalescent, were from the United States, Italy and Spain. Sources were T cells, B-cell-depleted T cells, or PBMCs; the material itself was cDNA or gDNA.

Those who participated ranged in age from about 18 to 89 years and resided in 24 US areas. The study assigned cohorts using participant-reported clinical history. Clones were sequenced by immunoSEQ multiplex PCR, and TCRdb holds only the in-frame ones, with some missing. The repertoire holds fewer than 200,000 clones, with 81% as singletons. The germline V and J ends were trimmed by 5 bases and 2 bases, with 10 bases remaining between them. This CDR3 has 13 amino acids. Looked up from germline, CDR1 is MNHEY and CDR2 is SVGEGT. The clonotype comes from a woman in her thirties or forties with acute COVID-19. V usage is TRBV6-2 or TRBV6-3 and J usage is TRBJ2-7; D is unresolved. The sample consisted of PBMCs or T cells enriched from blood (not recorded which). The CDR3 protein is CASSLSRTYEQYF. The CDR3 DNA reads TGTGCCAGCAGTCTAAGCCGAACCTACGAGCAGTACTTC.